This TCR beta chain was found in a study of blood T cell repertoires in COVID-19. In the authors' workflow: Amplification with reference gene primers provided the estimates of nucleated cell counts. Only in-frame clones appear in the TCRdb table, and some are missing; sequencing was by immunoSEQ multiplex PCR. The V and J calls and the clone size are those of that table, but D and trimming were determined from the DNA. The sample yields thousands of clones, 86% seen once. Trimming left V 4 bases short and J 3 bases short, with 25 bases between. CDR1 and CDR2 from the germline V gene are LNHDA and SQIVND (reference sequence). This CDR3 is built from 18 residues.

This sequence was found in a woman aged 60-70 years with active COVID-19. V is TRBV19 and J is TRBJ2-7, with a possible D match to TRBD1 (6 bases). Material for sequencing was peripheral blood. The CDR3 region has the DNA TGTGCCAGTAGTACGGGTGAGGCCGGACAGTTCAGAATCTACGAGCAGTACTTC. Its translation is CASSTGEAGQFRIYEQYF.